A selection of T cell receptor beta chains follows, all from one sample in a study of OX40 agonist ivuxolimab in advanced cancers. The data were produced by immunoSEQ multiplex PCR, yet TCRdb's version contains in-frame clones alone and is incomplete. The profile shows around 60,000 clones, roughly 77% of them singletons. The specimen comprised CD4+ or CD8+ T cells sorted from blood, sampled in a trial of the OX40 agonist ivuxolimab. The source of these receptors is an adult with an advanced solid tumor such as melanoma, head and neck, liver or kidney cancer. The CDR3 runs from the conserved cysteine through the conserved F or W. A D gene is named only where the DNA matches it firmly. Size values are once, few and many counts, or a class for expanded clones, and some rows have none.

clone size	D gene	V gene	J gene	CDR3 DNA	CDR3 protein
NA	NA	TRBV4-2	TRBJ2-6	TGTGCCAGCAGCTTACAGGGTGCTGGGGCCAACGTCCTGACTTTC	CASSLQGAGANVLTF
NA	TRBD1	TRBV9	TRBJ1-5	TGTGCCAGCAGCGAATCATCGTGGACAGGACCAAATCAGCCCCAGCATTTT	CASSESSWTGPNQPQHF
NA	NA	TRBV5-1	TRBJ1-4	TGCGCCAGCAGCGCCCGTGCCGGGGGCGATGAAAAACTGTTTTTT	CASSARAGGDEKLFF
NA	NA	TRBV5-1	TRBJ2-2	TGCGCCAGCAGCTTGGCCGGGGCGGACACCGGGGAGCTGTTTTTT	CASSLAGADTGELFF
NA	TRBD2	TRBV18	TRBJ2-1	TGTGCCAGCTCACCCCCGGGACTAGCGGGCTCAGAGGGGTCCTACAATGAGCAGTTCTTC	CASSPPGLAGSEGSYNEQFF
few	NA	TRBV4-1	TRBJ2-7	TGCGCCAGCAGCCTTGGGGTCAACTCAGACTACGAGCAGTACTTC	CASSLGVNSDYEQYF
few	NA	TRBV6-6	TRBJ2-5	TGTGCCAGCAGTTACAGGGGTGAGACCCAGTACTTC	CASSYRGETQYF
NA	NA	TRBV6-5	TRBJ2-5	TGTGCCAGCAGTTACGCAGCAGGCAATTGGGAGACCCAGTACTTC	CASSYAAGNWETQYF
NA	NA	TRBV11-3	TRBJ1-1	TGTGCCAGCAGCTTCCTTGAGGGGACGACTTTCTTT	CASSFLEGTTFF
NA	NA	TRBV2	TRBJ2-5	TGTGCCAGTTCATGGGGGGCCCAACAAGAGACCCAGTACTTC	CASSWGAQQETQYF
NA	TRBD2	TRBV29-1	TRBJ2-1	TGCAGCGTTGTTCTGGCGGGAGGCTACAATGAGCAGTTCTTC	CSVVLAGGYNEQFF
NA	TRBD1	TRBV10-3	TRBJ2-2	TGTGCCGCCGGGACAGGGAACACCGGGGAGCTGTTTTTT	CAAGTGNTGELFF
few	NA	TRBV7-9	TRBJ1-1	TGTGCCAGCAGCTTAGCGGGGGCCGAGGGAGAAGCTTTCTTT	CASSLAGAEGEAFF
once	NA	TRBV18	TRBJ2-5	TGTGCCAGCTATCAGGGGCTCCAAGAGACCCAGTACTTC	CASYQGLQETQYF
NA	NA	TRBV6-5	TRBJ1-2	TGTGCCAGCGGAACGCACAGGACCAACTATGGCTACACCTTC	CASGTHRTNYGYTF
NA	NA	TRBV28	TRBJ2-5	TGTGCCAGCAGTTTTGAGTTAGGGTTAGGAGAGACCCAGTACTTC	CASSFELGLGETQYF
once	NA	TRBV14	TRBJ2-2	TGTGCCAGCAGCCAAATTAAACCTCTCAGGACTACCGGGGAGCTGTTTTTT	CASSQIKPLRTTGELFF
once	NA	TRBV19	TRBJ2-7	TGTGCCAGTAGTATAGCCCTCGAGGGCGAGCAGTACTTC	CASSIALEGEQYF
NA	NA	TRBV5-6	TRBJ2-6	TGTGCCAGCGCTCCCCAGGCTGGGGCCAACGTCCTGACTTTC	CASAPQAGANVLTF
NA	NA	TRBV6-1	TRBJ2-1	TGTGCCAGCAGTGGGCCGCGCCAAGGGGCACCCTACAATGAGCAGTTCTTC	CASSGPRQGAPYNEQFF
NA	NA	TRBV19	TRBJ2-7	TGTGCCAGTAGAGATAACCGGGGCCCCTACGAGCAGTACTTC	CASRDNRGPYEQYF
NA	TRBD1	TRBV5-6	TRBJ1-5	TGTGCCAGCTCGACCCGACAGGGGTATCAGCCCCAGCATTTT	CASSTRQGYQPQHF
NA	TRBD2	TRBV11-2	TRBJ2-7	TGTGCCAGCAGCCCCGTCCGCGGGGGGGCCTACGAGCAGTACTTC	CASSPVRGGAYEQYF
NA	NA	TRBV28	TRBJ1-2	TGTGCCAGCGGCTCTGGGGGGGAAAGTGGAAATGGCTACACCTTC	CASGSGGESGNGYTF
once	NA	TRBV15	TRBJ2-1	TGTGCCACCAGCAGAGACCAGGACTACTACAATGAGCAGTTCTTC	CATSRDQDYYNEQFF
NA	TRBD2	TRBV27	TRBJ2-2	TGTGCCAGCAGTCGAACGGGACTAGCGGGATACACCGGGGAGCTGTTTTTT	CASSRTGLAGYTGELFF
NA	NA	TRBV7-9	TRBJ1-4	TGTGCCAGCAGCCTCCAGGGTGTGGGAGAAAAACTGTTTTTT	CASSLQGVGEKLFF
few	TRBD1	TRBV7-9	TRBJ2-1	TGTGCCAGCAGCTCCGGGACAGGCTACAATGAGCAGTTCTTC	CASSSGTGYNEQFF
NA	NA	TRBV5-4	TRBJ2-3	TGTGCCAGCAGCCCTGGCCTATTGGGAGGCACAGATACGCAGTATTTT	CASSPGLLGGTDTQYF
NA	NA	TRBV7-9	TRBJ2-7	TGTGCCAGCAGCCCACACGGGGCGGGAACCTACGAGCAGTACTTC	CASSPHGAGTYEQYF
NA	TRBD2	TRBV4-2	TRBJ2-3	TGTGCCAGCAGCCAAGATGTGGCGGGGGAAAGCACAGATACGCAGTATTTT	CASSQDVAGESTDTQYF
NA	NA	TRBV9	TRBJ2-1	TGTGCCAGCACCCAGGGACCCTCCTCCTACAATGAGCAGTTCTTC	CASTQGPSSYNEQFF
NA	NA	TRBV11-2	TRBJ2-1	TGTGCCAGCAGCTACAATGAGCAGTTCTTC	CASSYNEQFF
NA	NA	TRBV9	TRBJ1-1	TGTGCCAGCAGCGCCGGGACGAGGCCTGAAGAAGCTTTCTTT	CASSAGTRPEEAFF
NA	NA	TRBV7-9	TRBJ2-2	TGTGCCAGCAGCTTTGGGGGAGACACCGGGGAGCTGTTTTTT	CASSFGGDTGELFF
NA	NA	TRBV11-3	TRBJ1-1	TGTGCCAGCAGCTTACGGGGCGGGGACACTGAAGCTTTCTTT	CASSLRGGDTEAFF
NA	NA	TRBV10-3	TRBJ1-4	TGTGCCACCAGTGGGGATTATAATGAAAAACTGTTTTTT	CATSGDYNEKLFF
NA	TRBD1	TRBV30	TRBJ1-2	TGTGCCTGGAGACGTGCCGGGACAGGAGAAAAAAATAACTATGGCTACACCTTC	CAWRRAGTGEKNNYGYTF
NA	NA	TRBV30	TRBJ2-2	TGTGCCTGGAGTGAGGGGCCGAACACCGGGGAGCTGTTTTTT	CAWSEGPNTGELFF
NA	NA	TRBV9	TRBJ1-3	TGTGCCAGCAGCGTAGAGGGGGGACTCCTAACTGGAAACACCATATATTTT	CASSVEGGLLTGNTIYF
NA	TRBD1	TRBV18	TRBJ1-1	TGTGCCGGCTCCCCAAGGGACAGGCTGAACACTGAAGCTTTCTTT	CAGSPRDRLNTEAFF
NA	NA	TRBV11-1	TRBJ2-7	TGTGCCAGCAGCTTAGCAGGGACGGCCTACGAGCAGTACTTC	CASSLAGTAYEQYF
NA	TRBD1	TRBV14	TRBJ1-2	TGTGCCAGCAGCCTACTCGGACAGGGAGTGGGTGGCTACACCTTC	CASSLLGQGVGGYTF
NA	NA	TRBV6-1	TRBJ2-5	TGTGCCAGCAGTCTATACAGGGAGGGGACCCAGTACTTC	CASSLYREGTQYF